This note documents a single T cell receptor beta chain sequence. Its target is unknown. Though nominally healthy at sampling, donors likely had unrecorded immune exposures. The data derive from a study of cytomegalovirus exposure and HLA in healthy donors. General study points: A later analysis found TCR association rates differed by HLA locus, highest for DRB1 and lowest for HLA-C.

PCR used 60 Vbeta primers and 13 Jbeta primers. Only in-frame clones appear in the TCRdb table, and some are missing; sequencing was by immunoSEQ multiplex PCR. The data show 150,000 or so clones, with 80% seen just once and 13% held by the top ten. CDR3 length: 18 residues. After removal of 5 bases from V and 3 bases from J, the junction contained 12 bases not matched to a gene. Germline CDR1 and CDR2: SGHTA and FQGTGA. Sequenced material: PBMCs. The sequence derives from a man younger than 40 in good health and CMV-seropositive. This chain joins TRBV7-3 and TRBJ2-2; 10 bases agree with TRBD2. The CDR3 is CASSPHRFGTSDTGELFF. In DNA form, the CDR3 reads TGTGCCAGCAGCCCTCATCGTTTCGGGACTAGCGACACCGGGGAGCTGTTTTTT.